The clone carrying this T cell receptor beta chain has only a few counts. What it binds is unknown. The sample comes from a study of vaccination and CD4 T cells after COVID-19. Study-level background: The peptides that stimulated the cells were overlapping spike peptides from SARS-CoV-2, HCoV-NL63, HCoV-OC43 and HCoV-229E.

The CDR3 runs to 16 residues. Germline lookup yields CDR1 MNHEY and CDR2 SMNVEV (reference sequence). After removal of 6 bases from V and 4 bases from J, the junction contained 14 bases not matched to a gene. This sample's time point: late sampling 161 to 241 days after vaccination in a few convalescent patients. Treatment defined: roughly 10-day PBMC culture with coronavirus spike peptide pools or control peptides (ViraFEST assay). General study results and limits: Looking at convalescent patients, 304 of their 307 vaccine-specific clones were spike mono-reactive.

Cultured CD4+ T-cell DNA underwent Oncomine TCR Beta short-read sequencing. TCRdb recomputed calls from the PCR reads with MiXCR, one row per CDR3 protein. This repertoire shows roughly 15,000 distinct CDR3 sequences, around 48% found once; its top ten account for approximately 13%. Sequencing was performed on CD4+ T cells from blood, cultured in vitro, taken about 7 months after SARS-CoV-2 vaccination. This chain connects TRBV27 to TRBJ2-5, with 7 bases lining up with TRBD2. This sequence was found in a human donor who had recovered from COVID-19. The DNA of the CDR3 is TGTGCCAGCAGAGAGTGGGGGGGGGTGTCCCGAGAGACCCAGTACTTC. Translated, it gives CASREWGGVSRETQYF.